This T cell receptor (beta chain) was found in a study of T cells in Graves' hyperthyroidism and ophthalmopathy. Broader study findings: In blood, most of the thyroid clonotypes expanded above 0.001 were also present.

RNA transcripts yielded amplified TCR beta CDR3 regions. In the first-round RT-PCR of the TCR CDR3, the HTBI primer set was used. Via MiXCR, TCRdb re-called the multiplex PCR reads, giving one row per CDR3 protein. The table has approximately 690,000 distinct CDR3 sequences, 14% seen once. To note about this clonotype: What it binds is not known.

Trimming removed 2 bases at V and 0 bases at J, with 5 bases between. The CDR3 runs 14 residues. The germline CDR1 and CDR2 sequences are MNHEY and SVGAGI. The TCR sequence derives from a woman aged 45-60 years with Graves' ophthalmopathy. The sample taken for sequencing was blood. The chain uses TRBV6-5 and TRBJ1-3, with D uncertain. CDR3 residues: CASSYEFSGNTIYF. CDR3 sequence (DNA): TGTGCCAGCAGTTACGAGTTCTCTGGAAACACCATATATTTT.